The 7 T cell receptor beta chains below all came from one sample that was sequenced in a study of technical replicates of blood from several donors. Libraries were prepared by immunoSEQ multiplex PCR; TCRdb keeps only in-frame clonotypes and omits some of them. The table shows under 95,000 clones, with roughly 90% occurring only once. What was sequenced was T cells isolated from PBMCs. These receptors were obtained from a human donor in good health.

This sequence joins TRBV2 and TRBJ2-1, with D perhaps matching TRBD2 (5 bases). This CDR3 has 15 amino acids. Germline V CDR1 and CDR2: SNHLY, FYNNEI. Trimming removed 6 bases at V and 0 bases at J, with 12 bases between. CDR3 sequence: CASRVSAGSYNEQFF. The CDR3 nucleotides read TGTGCCAGCAGGGTTAGCGCAGGCTCCTACAATGAGCAGTTCTTC.

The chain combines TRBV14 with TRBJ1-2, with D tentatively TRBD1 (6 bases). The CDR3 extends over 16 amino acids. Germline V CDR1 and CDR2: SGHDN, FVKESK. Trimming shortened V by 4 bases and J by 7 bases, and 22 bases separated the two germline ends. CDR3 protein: CASSPGLGVQGGGYTF. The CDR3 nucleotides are TGTGCCAGCAGCCCCGGGTTAGGGGTACAGGGTGGTGGCTACACCTTC.

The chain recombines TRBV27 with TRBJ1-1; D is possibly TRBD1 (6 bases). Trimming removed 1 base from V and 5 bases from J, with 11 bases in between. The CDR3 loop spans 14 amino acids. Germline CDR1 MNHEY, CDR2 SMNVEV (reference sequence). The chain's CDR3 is CASSLLGQKTEAFF. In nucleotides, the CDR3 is TGTGCCAGCAGTTTATTGGGACAAAAGACTGAAGCTTTCTTT.

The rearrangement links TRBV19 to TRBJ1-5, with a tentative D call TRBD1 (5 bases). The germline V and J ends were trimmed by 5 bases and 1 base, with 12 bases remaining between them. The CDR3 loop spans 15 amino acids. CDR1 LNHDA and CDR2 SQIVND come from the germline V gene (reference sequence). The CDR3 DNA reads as TGTGCCAGTAGTTCGGGACTTCCGAGCAATCAGCCCCAGCATTTT. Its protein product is CASSSGLPSNQPQHF.

This chain's CDR3 is CASSPPASGVTYNEQFF. In nucleotides, the CDR3 is TGTGCCAGCAGCCCCCCGGCTAGCGGGGTGACCTACAATGAGCAGTTCTTC. V gene TRBV14 combines with J gene TRBJ2-1, with 9 nucleotides matching TRBD2. The CDR3 contains 17 residues. Trimming took 4 bases from V and 2 from J; bases not matched to a gene: 9. Looked up from germline, CDR1 is SGHDN and CDR2 is FVKESK.

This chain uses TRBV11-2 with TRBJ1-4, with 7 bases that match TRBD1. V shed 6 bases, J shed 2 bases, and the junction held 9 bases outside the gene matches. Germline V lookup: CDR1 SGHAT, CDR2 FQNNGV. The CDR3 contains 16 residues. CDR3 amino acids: CASRSGTVGTNEKLFF. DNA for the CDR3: TGTGCCAGCAGGTCCGGGACAGTGGGCACTAATGAAAAACTGTTTTTT.

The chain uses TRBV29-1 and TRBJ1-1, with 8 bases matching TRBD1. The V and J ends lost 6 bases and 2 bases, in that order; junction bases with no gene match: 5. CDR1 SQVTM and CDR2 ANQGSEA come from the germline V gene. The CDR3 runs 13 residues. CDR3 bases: TGCAGCGTGGAGACAGGGGAAAACACTGAAGCTTTCTTT. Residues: CSVETGENTEAFF.